One and the same sample provided the 21 T cell receptor beta chains below, sequenced in a study of response to subunit inactivated influenza vaccine. TCRdb itself ran the RT-PCR reads through MiXCR, one entry per CDR3 protein. The data contain over 650,000 distinct CDR3 sequences, 15% to 20% of them singletons. The specimen comprised PBMCs from blood, sampled 5 to 6 days after vaccination. These TCRs come from a man in his forties or fifties who received an inactivated influenza vaccine.

This clonotype was picked up a small number of times. The chain couples TRBV4-2 to TRBJ2-1, with 9 bases identical to TRBD1. CDR1 is LGHNA and CDR2 is YNFKEQ in the germline V gene. The CDR3 sequence is 19 residues long. After removal of 4 bases from V and 6 bases from J, the junction contained 19 bases not matched to a gene. The CDR3 DNA reads TGTGCCAGCAGCCGAGAACTCACCTCGGGGACAGGGATCGGCAATGAGCAGTTCTTC. This encodes CASSRELTSGTGIGNEQFF.

The chain recombines TRBV29-1 with TRBJ2-5; 8 nucleotides line up with TRBD2. Germline V gene data show CDR1 as SQVTM and CDR2 as ANQGSEA. Unmatched junction bases numbered 6, after V lost 4 bases and J lost 5 bases. CDR3 length equals 13 residues. The CDR3 bases are TGCAGCGTTGGACTAGCGACCCGGGAGACCCAGTACTTC. Protein sequence: CSVGLATRETQYF.

The chain recombines TRBV6-2 or TRBV6-3 with TRBJ1-5; TRBD1 agrees at 8 bases. The CDR3 has 14 residues. Germline trimming cut 5 bases from V and 4 bases from J; bases unmatched to any gene: 4. In germline, CDR1 is MNHEY, CDR2 SVGEGT. The CDR3, as DNA: TGTGCCAGCAGTAGGACAGGGCGGAATCAGCCCCAGCATTTT. Residues: CASSRTGRNQPQHF.

This clonotype has more than one count but fewer than ten. This sequence joins TRBV7-8 and TRBJ1-5; possible D gene TRBD1, 6 bases. V shed 5 bases and J shed 1 base, with 15 bases lying between them. This CDR3 is 16 amino acids long. Germline lookup yields CDR1 SGHVS and CDR2 FQNEAQ. Written as DNA, the CDR3 is TGTGCCAGCAGCAAAGACAGGCTCCCGAGCAATCAGCCCCAGCATTTT. Encoded protein: CASSKDRLPSNQPQHF.

The V gene is TRBV20-1, the J gene TRBJ1-4, with 12 nucleotides matching TRBD1. The V segment lost 3 bases and the J segment 10 bases; nucleotides outside the gene matches: 6. The CDR3 consists of 14 residues. Per the germline V gene, CDR1 is DFQATT and CDR2 is SNEGSKA (reference sequence). CDR3 protein: CSARSGTGGRKLFF. CDR3 bases: TGCAGTGCTAGGTCCGGGACAGGGGGCAGAAAACTGTTTTTT.

The gene calls are TRBV29-1 and TRBJ1-5, with a possible D match to TRBD1 (6 bases). The V and J ends lost 7 bases and 4 bases respectively, with 14 bases between them. This CDR3 is 13 amino acids long. Per the germline V gene, CDR1 is SQVTM and CDR2 is ANQGSEA. Here the CDR3 reads CSALLGANQPQHF. In nucleotides, the CDR3 is TGCAGCGCGCTCTTGGGGGCGAATCAGCCCCAGCATTTT.

The chain employs TRBV5-1 and TRBJ2-7; 7 bases agree with TRBD1. V trimming: 3 bases; J trimming: 3 bases; junction bases outside the gene matches: 6. The CDR3 is 14 amino acids. CDR1 is SGHRS, CDR2 YFSETQ, per germline. The CDR3 reads CASSWGTENYEQYF. DNA of the CDR3: TGCGCCAGCAGCTGGGGGACAGAGAACTACGAGCAGTACTTC.

The V call is TRBV5-1, the J call TRBJ2-7; D assignment may be TRBD1 or TRBD2 (5 bases each). TRBJ2-1 explains the end of the DNA better; the J call may be wrong. CDR1 and CDR2 (germline): SGHRS, YFSETQ. The CDR3 consists of 14 residues. CDR3 bases: TGCGCCAGCAGCGATACAGGCGGAGGCTACGAGCAGTTCTTC. Residues: CASSDTGGGYEQFF.

This clonotype was detected only a few times. The chain employs TRBV7-2 and TRBJ1-4, with a tentative D call TRBD1 (6 bases). The germline CDR1 and CDR2 sequences are SGHTA and FQGNSA. The V gene lost 3 bases and the J gene lost 7 bases, with 9 bases spanning the gap. This CDR3 has 13 amino acids. CDR3 sequence reads: CASSLDSIEKLFF. CDR3 DNA: TGTGCCAGCAGCTTGGACAGTATTGAAAAACTGTTTTTT.

The chain employs TRBV4-2 and TRBJ1-6; no definite D call. V lost 0 bases, J lost 5 bases, and 14 bases lay in between. Germline CDR1 and CDR2: LGHNA and YNFKEQ. The CDR3 has 17 residues. The CDR3 bases are TGTGCCAGCAGCCAAGATTACTTGGGGAGTAATAATTCACCCCTCCACTTT. Translated: CASSQDYLGSNNSPLHF.

V usage is TRBV20-1 and J usage is TRBJ2-7, with 8 bases lining up with TRBD1. The CDR3 loop spans 12 amino acids. V shed 6 bases and J 4 bases; nucleotides not matched to a gene: 5. CDR1 is DFQATT, CDR2 SNEGSKA, per germline (reference sequence). CDR3 residues: CSAEDRAYEQYF. For the CDR3, the DNA is TGCAGTGCGGAGGACAGGGCATACGAGCAGTACTTC.

Note on this clonotype: Possible read error: a much larger clone is one base away. The chain employs TRBV7-2 and TRBJ2-4; D is possibly TRBD2 (7 bases). The CDR3 length is 16 residues. Germline values: CDR1 SGHTA, CDR2 FQGNSA. CDR3 bases: TGTGCCAGCAGATTAGCCTCCGCCGGGGGGCAAAACATTCAGTACTTC. This codes for CASRLASAGGQNIQYF.

This clonotype appeared a few times. The rearrangement links TRBV6-2 or TRBV6-3 to TRBJ2-1; D is perhaps TRBD1 or TRBD2 (5 bases each). The V gene's germline CDR1 is MNHEY and CDR2 SVGEGT. Between the trimmed V and J ends, which lost 0 bases and 1 base, there was a span of 10 bases. CDR3 length: 16 amino acids. The CDR3 spells CASSYSMGESYNEQFF. The CDR3 DNA reads as TGTGCCAGCAGTTACTCGATGGGGGAGTCCTACAATGAGCAGTTCTTC.

This chain connects TRBV7-2 to TRBJ1-2; D perhaps matches TRBD1 (6 bases). Germline-derived CDR1 and CDR2 are SGHTA and FQGNSA. This CDR3 is 17 amino acids long. V was clipped by 5 bases and J by 4 bases, with 23 bases between them. The CDR3 DNA sequence: TGTGCCAGCAGCCCACAACGTGGGGGGCGCGGAGGCTATGGCTACACCTTC. Translating gives CASSPQRGGRGGYGYTF.

The J gene is TRBJ2-7, the V gene TRBV13; unclear D gene. Deletions cut 4 bases from V and 3 bases from J, with 16 bases between. Germline V lookup: CDR1 PRHDT, CDR2 FYEKMQ (reference sequence). This CDR3 region has 15 residues. The CDR3 bases are TGTGCCAGCAGCTCCTCGAATAGTCAAGACTACGAGCAGTACTTC. This codes for CASSSSNSQDYEQYF.

This clonotype was seen a handful of times. V usage is TRBV4-3 and J usage is TRBJ2-7, with TRBD1 as a possible D gene (6 bases). With 2 bases removed from V and 6 bases from J, the gap between germline ends came to 11 bases. Germline V gene data show CDR1 as LGHNA and CDR2 as YSLEER. This CDR3 comprises 13 residues. CDR3 in amino acids: CASSQFTGSEQYF. The DNA for the CDR3 is TGCGCCAGCAGCCAATTTACAGGGTCCGAGCAGTACTTC.

The table lists this clonotype with many counts. J is TRBJ2-7 and V is TRBV7-6; D unresolved. The germline gives CDR1 SGHVS, CDR2 FNYEAQ. The CDR3 runs 14 residues. Trimming pared 2 bases from V and 1 base from J, leaving 9 bases between. The chain's CDR3 is CASSLQDKSYEQYF. In DNA form, the CDR3 reads TGTGCCAGCAGCTTACAAGACAAATCCTACGAGCAGTACTTC.

Only a few counts were recorded for this clonotype. V usage is TRBV29-1 and J usage is TRBJ2-3; D remains ambiguous. The V and J ends lost 1 base and 4 bases respectively, with 12 bases between them. Germline lookup yields CDR1 SQVTM and CDR2 ANQGSEA. CDR3 length: 14 amino acids. CDR3 nucleotide sequence: TGCAGCGTTGAAGGACTTGTACAAGCAGATACGCAGTATTTT. Protein sequence: CSVEGLVQADTQYF.

V and J are TRBV3-1 and TRBJ2-3, with TRBD1 as a possible D gene (6 bases). The CDR3 has 17 amino acids. Trimming stripped 0 bases from V and 0 bases from J, with 13 bases between. CDR1 is LGHDT, CDR2 YNNKEL, per germline (reference sequence). Here the CDR3 reads CASSQDQGLSSTDTQYF. The CDR3 DNA reads as TGTGCCAGCAGCCAAGATCAGGGGCTTTCTAGCACAGATACGCAGTATTTT.

The chain joins TRBV28 to TRBJ2-7; 12 nucleotides align to TRBD2. The CDR3 runs 14 residues. V shed 6 bases, J shed 7 bases, and the junction held 7 bases outside the gene matches. Germline-derived CDR1 and CDR2 are MDHEN and SYDVKM. CDR3 nucleotide sequence: TGTGCCAGCAGCCTAGCGGGGGGGCCGGAGGAGCAGTACTTC. Residues: CASSLAGGPEEQYF.

This clonotype was detected only a few times. This chain connects TRBV2 to TRBJ2-7; D possibly uses TRBD1 or TRBD2 (5 bases each). The CDR3 is 12 amino acids. V shed 10 bases and J shed 6 bases, with 16 bases lying between them. The germline V gene has CDR1 SNHLY and CDR2 FYNNEI. CDR3 loop: CATLGDRSEQYF. The CDR3 DNA reads TGTGCCACCCTGGGGGATAGAAGCGAGCAGTACTTC.